This is a list of T cell receptor beta chains from one sample in a study of blood T cells in healthy people across ages. From the 5' RACE reads, TCRdb called clonotypes with MiXCR, one entry per CDR3 protein. The sample consists of about 1.4 million distinct CDR3 sequences, roughly 64% of them appearing once. The specimen was blood. These receptors were collected from a man between 18 and 35 years old in good health. Both conserved end residues are part of each CDR3. D genes are given only for firm matches. Clone size appears in some rows only: once, few, many, or a class for an expanded clone.

V: TRBV15
J: TRBJ1-1
D: NA
size: NA
CDR3: CATSSPWTGNTEAFF
DNA: TGTGCCACCAGCAGCCCCTGGACGGGGAACACTGAAGCTTTCTTT

V: TRBV7-9
J: TRBJ2-3
D: TRBD1
size: NA
CDR3: CASSSPTGGRADTQYF
DNA: TGTGCCAGCAGCTCCCCGACAGGGGGTAGGGCAGATACGCAGTATTTT

V: TRBV25-1
J: TRBJ1-1
D: TRBD1
size: NA
CDR3: CASSGTDYTEAFF
DNA: TGTGCCAGCAGCGGGACAGACTACACTGAAGCTTTCTTT

V: TRBV7-2
J: TRBJ2-1
D: TRBD2
size: few
CDR3: CASSPLANNEQFF
DNA: TGTGCCAGCAGCCCACTAGCGAACAATGAGCAGTTCTTC

V: TRBV5-1
J: TRBJ2-4
D: NA
size: few
CDR3: CASSFRSRSSKNIQYF
DNA: TGCGCCAGCAGCTTTAGATCCCGCAGCTCCAAAAACATTCAGTACTTC

V: TRBV9
J: TRBJ2-3
D: NA
size: many
CDR3: CASSVGGTDTQYF
DNA: TGTGCCAGCAGCGTAGGGGGCACAGATACGCAGTATTTT

V: TRBV10-3
J: TRBJ1-1
D: NA
size: NA
CDR3: CAISGGGGNTEAFF
DNA: TGTGCCATCAGTGGCGGAGGGGGGAACACTGAAGCTTTCTTT

V: TRBV7-9
J: TRBJ1-2
D: TRBD1
size: few
CDR3: CASSPWTGPDGYTF
DNA: TGTGCCAGCAGCCCCTGGACAGGCCCCGATGGCTACACCTTC

V: TRBV4-2
J: TRBJ1-3
D: NA
size: NA
CDR3: CASREAGNTIYF
DNA: TGTGCCAGTCGGGAAGCTGGAAACACCATATATTTT

V: TRBV2
J: TRBJ1-2
D: NA
size: once
CDR3: CASTNKENYGYTF
DNA: TGTGCCAGCACCAACAAGGAGAACTATGGCTACACCTTC

V: TRBV6-6
J: TRBJ1-2
D: NA
size: NA
CDR3: CASSYRQVVVTF
DNA: TGTGCCAGCAGTTACAGACAGGTCGTAGTCACCTTC

V: TRBV10-3
J: TRBJ2-1
D: NA
size: NA
CDR3: CAISATANEQFF
DNA: TGTGCCATCAGTGCGACAGCCAATGAGCAGTTCTTC

V: TRBV3-1
J: TRBJ2-3
D: NA
size: NA
CDR3: CASSQRNTDTQYF
DNA: TGTGCCAGCAGCCAAAGGAACACAGATACGCAGTATTTT

V: TRBV13
J: TRBJ2-2
D: NA
size: NA
CDR3: CASSLIPIWGRNTGKLFF
DNA: TGTGCCAGCAGCCTTATCCCTATTTGGGGGCGGAACACCGGGAAGCTGTTTTTT